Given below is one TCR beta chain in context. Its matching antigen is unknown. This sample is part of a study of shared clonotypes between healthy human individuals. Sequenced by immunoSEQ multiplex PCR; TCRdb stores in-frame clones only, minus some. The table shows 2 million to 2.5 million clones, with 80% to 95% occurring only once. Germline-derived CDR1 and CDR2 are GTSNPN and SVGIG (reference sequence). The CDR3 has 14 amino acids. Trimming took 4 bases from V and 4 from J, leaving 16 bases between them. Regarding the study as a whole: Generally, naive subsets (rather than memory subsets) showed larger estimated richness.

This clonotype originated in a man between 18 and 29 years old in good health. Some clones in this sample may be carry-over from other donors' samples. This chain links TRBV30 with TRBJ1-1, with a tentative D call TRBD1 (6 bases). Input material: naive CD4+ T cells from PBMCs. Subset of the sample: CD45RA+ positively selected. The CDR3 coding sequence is TGTGCCTGGACGTCACGGGGGGGCCGCACTGAAGCTTTCTTT. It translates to CAWTSRGGRTEAFF.